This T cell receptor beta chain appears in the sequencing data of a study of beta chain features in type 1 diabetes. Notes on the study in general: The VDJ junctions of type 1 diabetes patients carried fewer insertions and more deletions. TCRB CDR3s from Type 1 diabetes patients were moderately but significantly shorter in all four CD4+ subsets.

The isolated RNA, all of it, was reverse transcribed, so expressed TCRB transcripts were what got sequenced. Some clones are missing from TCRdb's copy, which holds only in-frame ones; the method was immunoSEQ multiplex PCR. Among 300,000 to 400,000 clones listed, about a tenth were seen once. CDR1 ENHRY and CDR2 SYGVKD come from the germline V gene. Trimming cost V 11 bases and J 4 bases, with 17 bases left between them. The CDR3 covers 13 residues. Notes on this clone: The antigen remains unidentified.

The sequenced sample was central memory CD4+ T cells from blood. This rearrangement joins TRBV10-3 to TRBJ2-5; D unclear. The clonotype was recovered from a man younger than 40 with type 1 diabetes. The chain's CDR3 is CAHQGQRGETQYF. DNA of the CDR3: TGTGCCCATCAAGGTCAGAGAGGAGAGACCCAGTACTTC.